These 23 T cell receptor beta chains originate from one sample sequenced in a study of radiation and T cells in renal cell carcinoma. The data were produced by immunoSEQ multiplex PCR, yet TCRdb's version contains in-frame clones alone and is incomplete. The sample contains 75,000 to 95,000 clones, about 85% of which appear only once. Time point in this sample: blood 4 weeks post-SBRT, at nephrectomy. Noted treatment: 15 Gy SBRT to primary tumor, nephrectomy 4 weeks later. Sequencing used blood, obtained from a patient whose treatment included radiotherapy and nephrectomy. These receptors were collected from a man in his fifties with renal cell carcinoma.

The chain joins TRBV6-1 to TRBJ2-4; D may correspond to TRBD1 or TRBD2 (6 bases each). The CDR3 totals 14 residues. Germline loops: CDR1 MNHNS, CDR2 SASEGT. The V and J ends lost 6 bases and 1 base respectively, with 10 bases between them. Written as DNA, the CDR3 is TGTGCCAGCAGGATAGGGGGGGCCAAAAACATTCAGTACTTC. It encodes CASRIGGAKNIQYF.

This clone was seen a single time. The chain has TRBV9 and TRBJ2-3, with D possibly being TRBD1 (6 bases). The V end was cut by 7 bases, the J end by 2 bases, with 11 bases between. This CDR3 is built from 13 residues. Germline CDR1 and CDR2: SGDLS and YYNGEE. The CDR3 DNA follows: TGTGCCAGCGGGGGCGGATCCACAGATACGCAGTATTTT. Translating gives CASGGGSTDTQYF.

The rearrangement joins TRBV21-1 to TRBJ2-1. TRBV21-1 represents a pseudogene. The CDR3 runs to 17 residues. CDR3 residues: CASSKGRQNCSYNEQFF. Here the CDR3 DNA reads TGTGCCAGCAGCAAAGGACGCCAGAACTGCTCCTACAATGAGCAGTTCTTC.

This clone has just one count. The chain has TRBV5-1 and TRBJ2-3, with TRBD1 matching 10 bases. CDR1 and CDR2 (germline): SGHRS, YFSETQ. With 9 bases clipped from V and 3 bases from J, the junction kept 7 bases outside the gene matches. CDR3 length: 14 residues. CDR3 protein: CATARDRGTDTQYF. The CDR3 bases are TGCGCCACCGCCCGGGACAGGGGTACAGATACGCAGTATTTT.

The rearrangement joins TRBV6-1 to TRBJ2-3; a weak D match, TRBD1 (5 bases). Germline lookup yields CDR1 MNHNS and CDR2 SASEGT. Trimming shortened V by 1 base and J by 9 bases, and 11 bases separated the two germline ends. The CDR3 has 13 residues. The CDR3 nucleotides read TGTGCCAGCAGTGAAGTTGCAGGGCCCACGCAGTATTTT. Translation: CASSEVAGPTQYF.

The genes are TRBV5-1 and TRBJ2-5; a possible D gene is TRBD2 (5 bases). The CDR3 loop spans 14 amino acids. V dropped 4 bases and J dropped 1 base, with 11 bases sitting between them. Germline V gene lookup returns CDR1 SGHRS and CDR2 YFSETQ. The CDR3 DNA reads as TGCGCCAGCAGCACGCGGACTCTCCAAGAGACCCAGTACTTC. Its translation: CASSTRTLQETQYF.

The chain is built from TRBV7-9 and TRBJ1-1, with 10 bases aligning to TRBD1. The trim removed 5 bases at V and 6 bases at J, leaving 12 bases unmatched. The CDR3 contains 16 residues. Germline-derived CDR1 and CDR2 are SEHNR and FQNEAQ (reference sequence). CDR3 in amino acids: CASSTGQGTWGSEAFF. CDR3 DNA sequence: TGTGCCAGCAGCACGGGACAGGGGACGTGGGGTTCTGAAGCTTTCTTT.

J is TRBJ2-1 and V is TRBV19, with D perhaps matching TRBD2 (5 bases). The CDR3 runs 13 residues. Deletions cut 4 bases from V and 10 bases from J, with 14 bases between. CDR1 LNHDA and CDR2 SQIVND come from the germline V gene (reference sequence). CDR3 coding DNA: TGTGCCAGTAGTACCGGACTCCTTCTCGAGCAGTTCTTC. Translation: CASSTGLLLEQFF.

The chain joins TRBV6-1 to TRBJ1-4; 8 nucleotides align to TRBD1. This CDR3 is built from 15 residues. V gave up 6 bases and J gave up 5 bases; unmatched junction bases: 8. CDR1 MNHNS and CDR2 SASEGT come from the germline V gene. CDR3 coding DNA: TGTGCCAGCAGCAACAAGGGACAGGTCAATGAAAAACTGTTTTTT. It is translated as CASSNKGQVNEKLFF.

The CDR3 sequence: CASSLTSGAADTQYF. CDR3 in DNA: TGTGCCAGCAGCTTAACTAGCGGGGCTGCAGATACGCAGTATTTT. The V call is TRBV7-2, the J call TRBJ2-3; 10 bases fit TRBD2. Germline loops: CDR1 SGHTA, CDR2 FQGNSA. Losses at the gene ends were 2 bases for V and 4 bases for J; bases not matched to a gene: 3. CDR3 length equals 15 residues.

This clone is a singleton in its sample. The chain carries TRBV4-3 and TRBJ2-3, with D maybe TRBD1 (5 bases). The CDR3 sequence is 15 residues long. CDR1 is LGHNA and CDR2 is YSLEER in the germline V gene. Trimming took off 0 bases at V and 3 bases at J, with 10 bases between the two ends. CDR3 region: CASSQEGRGTDTQYF. The CDR3 DNA sequence: TGCGCCAGCAGCCAAGAGGGAAGGGGTACAGATACGCAGTATTTT.

V usage is TRBV5-1 and J usage is TRBJ2-5; 7 bases agree with TRBD1. This CDR3 contains 15 residues. V lost 4 bases, J lost 2 bases, and 8 bases stayed unmatched. Germline assignment: CDR1 SGHRS and CDR2 YFSETQ. The CDR3 is CASSTGQVEQETQYF. CDR3 in DNA: TGCGCCAGCAGCACCGGACAGGTTGAACAAGAGACCCAGTACTTC.

This clone was seen only once. The chain is built from TRBV6-5 and TRBJ2-2; D might be TRBD2 (5 bases). From germline, CDR1 is MNHEY and CDR2 SVGAGI. CDR3 length: 16 residues. Trimming stripped 0 bases from V and 1 base from J, with 9 bases between. The DNA of the CDR3 is TGTGCCAGCAGTTACTCGATTGCGGGGAACACCGGGGAGCTGTTTTTT. This sequence encodes CASSYSIAGNTGELFF.

The chain joins TRBV28 to TRBJ2-5; D possibly corresponds to TRBD1 (6 bases). The CDR3 extends over 15 amino acids. The germline V gene has CDR1 MDHEN and CDR2 SYDVKM. With 7 bases removed from V and 5 bases from J, the gap between germline ends came to 20 bases. The CDR3 DNA follows: TGTGCCAGCAAGTACCGGGACACTAATGGGGAGACCCAGTACTTC. As protein: CASKYRDTNGETQYF.

This chain links TRBV9 with TRBJ2-5, with a possible D match to TRBD1 (6 bases). Trimming took off 0 bases at V and 5 bases at J, with 14 bases between the two ends. Germline CDR1 and CDR2: SGDLS and YYNGEE. This CDR3 comprises 15 residues. The CDR3, as DNA: TGTGCCAGCAGCGTAGGCACAGGGTACACTGAGACCCAGTACTTC. Translated: CASSVGTGYTETQYF.

The V and J genes are TRBV7-9 and TRBJ1-6, with D possibly TRBD1 on 6 matching bases. The V gene lost 1 base and the J gene lost 9 bases, with 16 bases spanning the gap. The CDR3 length is 16 residues. CDR1 and CDR2 from the germline V gene are SEHNR and FQNEAQ (reference sequence). The chain's CDR3 is CASSLGGGFIGSPLHF. In DNA, the CDR3 is TGTGCCAGCAGCTTAGGAGGGGGTTTCATCGGTTCACCCCTCCACTTT.

The J gene is TRBJ1-2, the V gene TRBV5-1; 8 bases are a match to TRBD1. The V segment lost 2 bases and the J segment 4 bases; nucleotides outside the gene matches: 13. The CDR3 contains 17 residues. Germline V CDR1 and CDR2: SGHRS, YFSETQ. The CDR3 reads CASSFGQGREGLYGYTF. In nucleotides, the CDR3 is TGCGCCAGCAGCTTTGGACAGGGCCGAGAAGGACTCTATGGCTACACCTTC. Complete variable domain (other parts from reference TRBV5-1 and TRBJ1-2): KAGVTQTPRYLIKTRGQQVTLSCSPISGHRSVSWYQQTPGQGLQFLFEYFSETQRNKGNFPGRFSGRQFSNSRSEMNVSTLELGDSALYLCASSFGQGREGLYGYTFGSGTRLTVV.

The chain recombines TRBV7-3 with TRBJ2-3; 11 bases are shared with TRBD2. The CDR3 spans 17 residues. CDR1 is SGHTA and CDR2 is FQGTGA in the germline V gene. Trimming at V came to 5 bases and at J to 2 bases, leaving 9 bases not matched to a gene. CDR3 bases: TGTGCCAGCAGCCAACTAGCGGGGGACCTAACCACAGATACGCAGTATTTT. It specifies CASSQLAGDLTTDTQYF.

This clone was detected only once. The chain recombines TRBV11-2 with TRBJ1-3; no clear D. The CDR3 has 16 amino acids. With 3 bases removed from V and 0 bases from J, the gap between germline ends came to 12 bases. Germline CDR1 SGHAT, CDR2 FQNNGV. This CDR3 reads CASSLIQPISGNTIYF. CDR3 nucleotide sequence: TGTGCCAGCAGCTTGATCCAGCCCATCTCTGGAAACACCATATATTTT.

This chain joins TRBV6-5 and TRBJ2-1; 13 bases match TRBD2. This CDR3 is 16 amino acids long. With 2 bases clipped from V and 9 bases from J, the junction kept 7 bases outside the gene matches. The germline V gene encodes CDR1 MNHEY and CDR2 SVGAGI. The CDR3 loop is CASSYGGLAGVREQFF. The CDR3 DNA sequence: TGTGCCAGCAGTTACGGTGGACTAGCGGGGGTTCGTGAGCAGTTCTTC.

In this sample, this clone turned up once. The V gene is TRBV5-1, the J gene TRBJ1-3; perhaps TRBD1 as D (6 bases). V lost 5 bases to trimming and J lost 4 bases, with 13 bases between them. The length of the CDR3 is 14 residues. CDR1 SGHRS and CDR2 YFSETQ come from the germline V gene. The CDR3 reads CASSIGGEGNTIYF. The CDR3 region has the DNA TGCGCCAGCAGTATCGGGGGCGAAGGAAACACCATATATTTT.

The chain joins TRBV5-6 to TRBJ1-1, with D possibly being TRBD1 (5 bases). Trimming cost V 5 bases and J 1 base, with 12 bases left between them. Germline V gene data show CDR1 as SGHDT and CDR2 as YYEEEE. This CDR3 region has 14 residues. CDR3 in amino acids: CASSPGRQNTEAFF. In nucleotides, the CDR3 is TGTGCCAGCAGTCCGGGGCGTCAGAACACTGAAGCTTTCTTT.

CDR3: CASSYSFGVTNTEAFF. CDR3 nucleotide sequence: TGTGCCAGCAGTTACTCATTCGGGGTCACGAACACTGAAGCTTTCTTT. This chain links TRBV6-5 with TRBJ1-1; D is undetermined. CDR1 and CDR2 from the germline V gene are MNHEY and SVGAGI. Trimming removed 0 bases at V and 1 base at J, with 12 bases between. This CDR3 comprises 16 residues.